This T cell receptor beta chain was recovered during a study of blood T cell repertoires in COVID-19 (dated by TCRdb to the early 2020s). Notes on the research overall: Samples from collaborators originated in the United States, Italy and Spain and spanned both the acute and convalescent phases of COVID-19. The prospective study material was composed of cDNA or gDNA derived from T cells, B-cell-depleted T cells, or PBMCs. Subjects who had been exposed to COVID-19, were actively infected with it, or had recovered from it provided the deeply sampled blood TCRbeta repertoires that made up the dataset. The repertoires were released in a freely available public database meant as a resource for research on the immune response to SARS-CoV-2. The samples were drawn from the first 160 participants of the ongoing ImmuneRACE study and from more than 1,000 subjects provided by 6 global collaborators. A de-identified subject ID, COVID-19 status, age in years and sex were almost always included in the sample metadata. Where available, HLA class I and class II types were taken from metadata supplied by the sample provider and were not determined by assay-based typing. The research as a whole found: The amount of clinical and demographic metadata varied by source and participant and was provided uncurated.

Each collaborating institution followed its own protocols to collect whole blood in K2EDTA tubes. Collaborator samples were shipped for TCRbeta analysis as frozen whole blood, isolated PBMCs, or DNA extracted from either sample type. This clone was seen a handful of times. Its antigen has not been determined. It has no much larger one-base neighbor in the sample; base qualities were not kept. Reading the germline V gene (reference sequence) gives CDR1 LGHDT and CDR2 YNNKEL. The CDR3 spans 15 residues, from the cysteine through the phenylalanine. Only the CDR3 DNA is retained, 45 bases long and in frame from the first base. Deletion took 4 bases off V and 8 bases off J, with a span of 20 bases between the germline ends. TCRbeta CDR3 regions were amplified from genomic DNA using the immunoSEQ Assay, a bias-controlled multiplex PCR. In the original analysis: The number of nucleated cells in each sample was estimated from the amplification of reference gene primers within the assay. To quantify the absolute abundance of each unique TCRbeta CDR3 rearrangement, sequence reads were collapsed and filtered. For each sample, productive Simpson clonality was calculated as the square root of Simpson's diversity index across productive rearrangements. The immuneACCESS repertoire file appears here via TCRdb, limited to in-frame rearrangements. These files lack a portion of the clones; in checked studies, under half of the deficit traces to unresolved V genes, and the cause of the others is not known. V and J calls and clone size are given by that table; D and trimming were obtained from the DNA. This sample lists 35,000 to 45,000 clones; about 90% were detected once. Jointly, the top ten make up just under 9.5% of the sample.

The V and J genes are TRBV3-1 (or the pseudogene TRBV3-2) and TRBJ1-2, and the D gene may be TRBD1, 5 bases matching. This TCR came from a man aged 50-60 years with active COVID-19. Source material: peripheral blood. The sequenced DNA: TGTGCCAGCAGCCGGGATAATCGGGGGAGAGGAGGCTACACCTTC. It specifies CASSRDNRGRGGYTF.